The 24 T cell receptor beta chains reported below all come from one sample, sequenced in a study of OX40 agonist ivuxolimab in advanced cancers. The repertoire was sequenced with immunoSEQ multiplex PCR; TCRdb's copy has only in-frame clones and lacks some. The data hold about 62,000 clones, with roughly 87% observed a single time. The sequencing used CD4+ or CD8+ T cells sorted from blood, collected in a trial of the OX40 agonist ivuxolimab. The receptors were gathered from an adult with an advanced solid tumor such as melanoma, head and neck, liver or kidney cancer.

J is TRBJ2-2 and V is TRBV6-1; 7 nucleotides match TRBD1. The CDR3 is made up of 14 amino acids. Trimming took 10 bases from V and 1 from J; bases not matched to a gene: 6. The germline gives CDR1 MNHNS, CDR2 SASEGT. The CDR3 is CAISGTVNTGELFF. DNA for the CDR3: TGTGCCATCTCCGGGACAGTGAACACCGGGGAGCTGTTTTTT.

The J gene is TRBJ2-7, the V gene TRBV6-6; weak D call: TRBD1 (5 bases). Germline CDR1 and CDR2: MNHNY and SVGAGI (reference sequence). The CDR3 totals 13 residues. Trimming shortened V by 2 bases and J by 0 bases, and 5 bases separated the two germline ends. The CDR3 nucleotides are TGTGCCAGCAGTTACGACAGCTCCTACGAGCAGTACTTC. It translates to CASSYDSSYEQYF.

This chain uses TRBV19 with TRBJ1-5, with D perhaps matching TRBD1 (5 bases). With 4 bases removed from V and 1 base from J, the gap between germline ends came to 8 bases. The CDR3 spans 14 residues. Germline V gene sequence: CDR1 LNHDA, CDR2 SQIVND (reference sequence). Here the CDR3 reads CASSTQGSNQPQHF. CDR3 sequence (DNA): TGTGCCAGTAGTACGCAGGGCAGCAATCAGCCCCAGCATTTT.

The V and J genes are TRBV19 and TRBJ1-1; no clear D gene. Germline lookup yields CDR1 LNHDA and CDR2 SQIVND (reference sequence). The CDR3 covers 15 residues. V was trimmed by 7 bases and J by 2 bases, leaving 17 bases between them. The CDR3 DNA follows: TGTGCCAGTAAGGGTTGGTTCGCGGGTAACACTGAAGCTTTCTTT. Translated: CASKGWFAGNTEAFF.

The rearrangement joins TRBV6-1 to TRBJ2-1, with 9 nucleotides matching TRBD1. CDR1 MNHNS and CDR2 SASEGT come from the germline V gene. CDR3 length equals 16 residues. J gave up 6 bases and V 4 bases, and 10 bases lay outside the gene matches. CDR3 in DNA: TGTGCCAGCAGTGCCCCAACAGGGGGCATCACCAATGAGCAGTTCTTC. It is translated as CASSAPTGGITNEQFF.

The DNA for the CDR3 is TGCGCCAGCAGCTTATCCGGGGGTGGGTTGGATACGCAGTATTTT. It translates to CASSLSGGGLDTQYF. This sequence joins TRBV5-1 and TRBJ2-3; D possibly corresponds to TRBD2 (6 bases). The germline V gene encodes CDR1 SGHRS and CDR2 YFSETQ. Trimming shortened V by 2 bases and J by 6 bases, and 16 bases separated the two germline ends. The CDR3 sequence is 15 residues long.

This rearrangement joins TRBV18 to TRBJ1-2; TRBD1 matches at 7 bases. The CDR3 has 14 amino acids. Germline loops: CDR1 KGHSH, CDR2 LQKENI. J lost 3 bases, V lost 1 base, and 2 bases had no gene match. The CDR3 protein is CASSPQGADYGYTF. The DNA for the CDR3 is TGTGCCAGCTCACCACAGGGGGCGGACTATGGCTACACCTTC.

The V and J genes are TRBV11-2 and TRBJ1-6, with 8 nucleotides matching TRBD1. This CDR3 is 16 amino acids long. Germline lookup yields CDR1 SGHAT and CDR2 FQNNGV. V was pared by 1 base and J by 8 bases, with 7 bases of the junction left unmatched. The CDR3 DNA follows: TGTGCCAGCAGCTTAGGACCGGACAGGGTTTATTCACCCCTCCACTTT. Translated: CASSLGPDRVYSPLHF.

The gene calls are TRBV7-2 and TRBJ2-7; the D gene could be TRBD1 or TRBD2 (5 bases each). Between the trimmed V and J ends, which lost 5 bases and 0 bases, there was a span of 17 bases. The CDR3 is 16 residues long. Germline assignment: CDR1 SGHTA and CDR2 FQGNSA. The CDR3 protein is CASSRVGTDSSYEQYF. The CDR3 nucleotides read TGTGCCAGCAGCCGCGTCGGGACCGATAGCTCCTACGAGCAGTACTTC.

The chain uses TRBV10-3 and TRBJ2-5; no clear D. This CDR3 is 13 amino acids long. The ends were cut back, 4 bases at V and 4 bases at J, with 10 bases in the middle. Germline values: CDR1 ENHRY, CDR2 SYGVKD. CDR3 amino acids: CAISVQGRETQYF. CDR3 nucleotides: TGTGCCATCAGTGTCCAAGGGCGAGAGACCCAGTACTTC.

The chain uses TRBV7-3 and TRBJ2-1, with D hard to call. Trimming shortened V by 6 bases and J by 1 base, and 10 bases separated the two germline ends. This CDR3 spans 14 amino acids. CDR1 SGHTA and CDR2 FQGTGA come from the germline V gene. The CDR3 is CASSQGGSYNEQFF. DNA for the CDR3: TGTGCCAGCAGTCAAGGTGGGTCCTACAATGAGCAGTTCTTC.

This clone appeared once. The chain uses TRBV7-2 and TRBJ2-3; 13 bases map to TRBD2. Germline CDR1 reads SGHTA; CDR2 reads FQGNSA. J was trimmed by 0 bases and V by 0 bases; bases with no gene match: 12. The CDR3 is made up of 21 amino acids. The CDR3 DNA follows: TGTGCCAGCAGCTTAGCTCTAGGACTAGCGGGAGAAGGAGTGAGCACAGATACGCAGTATTTT. This gives the protein CASSLALGLAGEGVSTDTQYF.

The rearrangement joins TRBV27 to TRBJ2-5; the D call may be TRBD1 or TRBD2 (7 bases each). V shed 3 bases and J shed 10 bases, with 21 bases lying between them. Germline V gives CDR1 MNHEY, CDR2 SMNVEV (reference sequence). The CDR3 is 15 residues long. CDR3 bases: TGTGCCAGCAGTTTCGAAAGGGGGCCCTCGGGGGGCCAGTACTTC. Amino acids: CASSFERGPSGGQYF.

CDR3 nucleotides: TGTGCCAGCAGTGGAGCGCAGGGGGGTGCTGGCTACACCTTC. This codes for CASSGAQGGAGYTF. The chain couples TRBV6-6 to TRBJ1-2, with 7 nucleotides matching TRBD1. Trimming at V came to 5 bases and at J to 7 bases, leaving 10 bases not matched to a gene. The CDR3 sequence is 14 residues long. Germline V gives CDR1 MNHNY, CDR2 SVGAGI (reference sequence).

The chain combines TRBV28 with TRBJ2-3; D remains ambiguous. With 7 bases removed from V and 2 bases from J, the gap between germline ends came to 19 bases. The CDR3 contains 16 residues. Germline-derived CDR1 and CDR2 are MDHEN and SYDVKM. The CDR3 nucleotides are TGTGCCAGCACGGAAGGTGTCCAGCTTTACACAGATACGCAGTATTTT. This codes for CASTEGVQLYTDTQYF.

The chain employs TRBV10-2 and TRBJ2-5; 7 nucleotides line up with TRBD1. J gave up 9 bases and V 2 bases, and 12 bases lay outside the gene matches. Germline-derived CDR1 and CDR2 are WSHSY and SAAADI. The CDR3 length is 15 residues. Written as DNA, the CDR3 is TGCGCCAGCAGTGAGCCGGGACAGCGGAAATTGGCCCAGTACTTC. Amino acid sequence: CASSEPGQRKLAQYF.

The V and J genes are TRBV6-1 and TRBJ1-5, with D possibly TRBD1 on 6 matching bases. V lost 7 bases and J lost 3, with 10 bases in between. CDR1 and CDR2 (germline): MNHNS, SASEGT. The CDR3 covers 13 residues. This CDR3 is CASKGQINQPQHF. The CDR3 nucleotides are TGTGCCAGCAAAGGACAGATCAATCAGCCCCAGCATTTT.

The chain combines TRBV6-4 with TRBJ2-6; possible D gene TRBD1, 6 bases. Deletions cut 8 bases from V and 0 bases from J, with 11 bases between. The CDR3 has 15 residues. The germline V gene has CDR1 MRHNA and CDR2 SNTAGT. The CDR3 DNA sequence: TGTGCCAGCGCCCCACAGGGCTCTGGGGCCAACGTCCTGACTTTC. This codes for CASAPQGSGANVLTF.

The rearrangement uses TRBV7-2 and TRBJ1-3, with TRBD1 matching 7 bases. V was pared by 4 bases and J by 2 bases, with 2 bases of the junction left unmatched. Germline lookup yields CDR1 SGHTA and CDR2 FQGNSA. The CDR3 spans 14 residues. CDR3 loop: CASSSQGAGNTIYF. CDR3 DNA sequence: TGTGCCAGCAGCTCCCAGGGGGCTGGAAACACCATATATTTT.

The chain has TRBV5-8 and TRBJ2-1; TRBD2 matches 8 bases. The V gene's germline CDR1 is SGHTS and CDR2 YDEGEE. The CDR3 spans 17 residues. Germline trimming cut 3 bases from V and 1 base from J; bases unmatched to any gene: 9. CDR3 loop: CASSSSLRGVSYNEQFF. DNA of the CDR3: TGTGCCAGCAGCTCTTCTTTGCGGGGGGTGTCCTACAATGAGCAGTTCTTC. The variable domain in full, completed from reference TRBV5-8 and TRBJ2-1, reads EAGVTQSPTHLIKTRGQQATLRCSPISGHTSVYWYQQALGLGLQFLLWYDEGEERNRGNFPPRFSGRQFPNYSSELNVNALELEDSALYLCASSSSLRGVSYNEQFFGPGTRLTVL.

A few counts support this clone. V gene TRBV15 combines with J gene TRBJ2-1; 12 bases match TRBD2. CDR3 length: 17 residues. The trim removed 3 bases at V and 4 bases at J, leaving 7 bases unmatched. CDR1 and CDR2 from the germline V gene are LNHNV and YYDKDF (reference sequence). The CDR3 bases are TGTGCCACCAGCAGTCATCTAGCGGGAGGGATATACAATGAGCAGTTCTTC. Its protein is CATSSHLAGGIYNEQFF.

The V and J genes are TRBV19 and TRBJ1-1; D not resolved. This CDR3 has 14 amino acids. CDR1 is LNHDA, CDR2 SQIVND, per germline (reference sequence). V was pared by 6 bases and J by 3 bases, with 14 bases between. The CDR3 DNA follows: TGTGCCAGTAGCATCACCGGGGAGTACACTGAAGCTTTCTTT. The encoded protein is CASSITGEYTEAFF.

This chain joins TRBV28 and TRBJ1-3, with TRBD1 as a possible D gene (5 bases). Trimming cost V 7 bases and J 2 bases, with 18 bases left between them. The CDR3 contains 16 residues. Germline lookup yields CDR1 MDHEN and CDR2 SYDVKM. In DNA, the CDR3 is TGTGCCAGCACCCGGGGGAGACAGTTGGCTGGAAACACCATATATTTT. Its translation is CASTRGRQLAGNTIYF.

The V gene is TRBV29-1, the J gene TRBJ2-6; no definite D call. The V end lost 3 bases, the J end lost 1 base, and 4 bases lay between the germline ends. The CDR3 length is 13 residues. CDR1 SQVTM and CDR2 ANQGSEA come from the germline V gene. The CDR3 DNA sequence: TGCAGCGTTGACATATCTGGGGCCAACGTCCTGACTTTC. Translation: CSVDISGANVLTF.